The next 5 T cell receptor beta chains were all read from a single sample in a study of T cells after posttransplantation cyclophosphamide. Control samples came 1 year after myeloablative marrow transplants with methotrexate plus calcineurin inhibitor. Clones were read by immunoSEQ multiplex PCR, and TCRdb kept only the in-frame ones, dropping some. The data contain more than 20,000 clones, 80% to 90% of them singletons. Sequenced material: PBMCs, taken around 390 days after allogeneic stem cell transplant with calcineurin inhibitor and methotrexate. These receptors all come from a female patient aged 25-39 years who received an allogeneic stem cell transplant from an unrelated donor, was CMV-positive, and had acute and chronic GVHD. Some T cells here may be from the graft donor.

The genes are TRBV6-5 and TRBJ2-1, with 7 positions matching TRBD2. Per germline, CDR1 MNHEY and CDR2 SVGAGI. The CDR3 covers 13 residues. The V and J ends lost 10 bases and 5 bases, in that order; junction bases with no gene match: 8. The CDR3 DNA reads as TGTGCCACCCTCCGGGACTATGACAATGAGCAGTTCTTC. Translated, it gives CATLRDYDNEQFF.

In nucleotides, the CDR3 is TGTGCCAGCAGCTTGGGGGGGCAAAGTAGAAACACCATATATTTT. Amino acids: CASSLGGQSRNTIYF. The chain joins TRBV5-4 to TRBJ1-3; D may be TRBD1 (6 bases). CDR1 is SGHNT, CDR2 YYREEE, per germline (reference sequence). Between the trimmed V and J ends, which lost 0 bases and 5 bases, there was a span of 12 bases. This CDR3 contains 15 residues.

J is TRBJ2-3 and V is TRBV11-2; the D is unclear. The V and J ends lost 5 bases and 3 bases respectively, with 9 bases between them. The CDR3 runs to 13 residues. Germline CDR1 reads SGHAT; CDR2 reads FQNNGV. The CDR3, as DNA: TGTGCCAGCAGCCCTACCAGGACAGATACGCAGTATTTT. It encodes CASSPTRTDTQYF.

This clone was seen a handful of times. V usage is TRBV18 and J usage is TRBJ1-1; perhaps TRBD1 as D (6 bases). Trimming shortened V by 5 bases and J by 0 bases, and 10 bases separated the two germline ends. The V gene's germline CDR1 is KGHSH and CDR2 LQKENI. CDR3 length: 14 amino acids. The CDR3 DNA reads as TGTGCCAGCTCAGTGGGGGCTATGAACACTGAAGCTTTCTTT. Protein sequence: CASSVGAMNTEAFF. Variable domain in full (rest from reference TRBV18 and TRBJ1-1): NAGVMQNPRHLVRRRGQEARLRCSPMKGHSHVYWYRQLPEEGLKFMVYLQKENIIDESGMPKERFSAEFPKEGPSILRIQQVVRGDSAAYFCASSVGAMNTEAFFGQGTRLTVV.

The chain has TRBV6-1 and TRBJ1-4, with 7 bases identical to TRBD1. The CDR3 loop spans 13 amino acids. Germline V gives CDR1 MNHNS, CDR2 SASEGT. V lost 6 bases, J lost 15 bases, and 13 bases stayed unmatched. The CDR3 loop is CASSLRGERQVFF. CDR3 DNA sequence: TGTGCCAGCAGCCTCAGGGGGGAGAGGCAAGTGTTTTTT.